The clone carrying this T cell receptor (beta chain) was seen only a few times. Antigen: not known. The sample is drawn from a study of OX40 agonist ivuxolimab in advanced cancers. Study observations and caveats: Low normalized clonal expansion also occurred in some nonresponding patients.

V was clipped by 4 bases and J by 4 bases, with 13 bases between them. CDR3 length: 14 amino acids. Germline values: CDR1 SGHAT, CDR2 FQNNGV. Some clones are missing from TCRdb's copy, which holds only in-frame ones; the method was immunoSEQ multiplex PCR. The table has around 45,000 clones, roughly 87% seen once. This sample comprised CD4+ or CD8+ T cells sorted from blood, obtained in a trial of the OX40 agonist ivuxolimab. This clonotype was obtained from an adult with an advanced solid tumor such as melanoma, head and neck, liver or kidney cancer. The chain is built from TRBV11-2 and TRBJ1-1; D perhaps matches TRBD1 (6 bases). CDR3 DNA: TGTGCCAGCAGCTCCTATGGGGGCGTCACTGAAGCTTTCTTT. Its translation: CASSSYGGVTEAFF.